This TCR beta chain stems from a study of shared clonotypes between healthy human individuals. Study results and limitations: Against clonotypes common to all four donors, non-shared ones had lower generation probabilities.

Nashville, Tennessee was home to all donors, who were Caucasian adults. Investigators divided CD4+ cells into CD45RA+ naive and CD45RA-negative memory subsets. With regard to this clone: Its matching antigen is unknown.

Trimming shortened V by 4 bases and J by 0 bases, and 12 bases separated the two germline ends. This CDR3 is built from 15 residues. The V gene's germline CDR1 is MRHNA and CDR2 SNTAGT. The protocol was immunoSEQ multiplex PCR, while the TCRdb copy is restricted to in-frame clones and leaves out a portion. The sample records over 2 million clones, 85% to 95% being singletons. V is TRBV6-4 and J is TRBJ2-5, with D possibly TRBD1 on 5 matching bases. The sequence was obtained from a man younger than 35 in good health. Some clones in this sample may be carry-over from other donors' samples. Source material: naive CD4+ T cells from PBMCs. The subset here: CD45RA+ positively selected. CDR3 sequence: CASSAVQENQETQYF. Written as DNA, the CDR3 is TGTGCCAGCAGTGCGGTACAGGAGAACCAAGAGACCCAGTACTTC.